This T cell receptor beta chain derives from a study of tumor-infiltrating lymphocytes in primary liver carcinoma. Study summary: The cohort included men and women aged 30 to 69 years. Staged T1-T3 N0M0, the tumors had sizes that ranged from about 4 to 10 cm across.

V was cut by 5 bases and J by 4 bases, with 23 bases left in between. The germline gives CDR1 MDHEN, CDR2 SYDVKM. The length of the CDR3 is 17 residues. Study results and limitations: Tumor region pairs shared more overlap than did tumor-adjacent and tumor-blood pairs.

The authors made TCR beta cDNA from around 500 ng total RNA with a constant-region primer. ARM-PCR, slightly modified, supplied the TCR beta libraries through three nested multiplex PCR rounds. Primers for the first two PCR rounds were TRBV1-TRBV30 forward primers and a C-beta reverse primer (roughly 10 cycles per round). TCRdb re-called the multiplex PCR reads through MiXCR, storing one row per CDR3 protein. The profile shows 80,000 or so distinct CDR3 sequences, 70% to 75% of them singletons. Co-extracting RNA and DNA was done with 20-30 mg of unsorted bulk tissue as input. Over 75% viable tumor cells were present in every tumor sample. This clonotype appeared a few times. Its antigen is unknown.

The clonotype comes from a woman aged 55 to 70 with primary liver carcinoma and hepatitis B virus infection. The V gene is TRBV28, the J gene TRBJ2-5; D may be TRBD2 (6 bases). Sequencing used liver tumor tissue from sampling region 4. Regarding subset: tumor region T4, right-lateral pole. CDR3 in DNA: TGTGCCAGCAGTCCCCTGGGACTTGTGGGAGGTCGAGAGACCCAGTACTTC. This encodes CASSPLGLVGGRETQYF.